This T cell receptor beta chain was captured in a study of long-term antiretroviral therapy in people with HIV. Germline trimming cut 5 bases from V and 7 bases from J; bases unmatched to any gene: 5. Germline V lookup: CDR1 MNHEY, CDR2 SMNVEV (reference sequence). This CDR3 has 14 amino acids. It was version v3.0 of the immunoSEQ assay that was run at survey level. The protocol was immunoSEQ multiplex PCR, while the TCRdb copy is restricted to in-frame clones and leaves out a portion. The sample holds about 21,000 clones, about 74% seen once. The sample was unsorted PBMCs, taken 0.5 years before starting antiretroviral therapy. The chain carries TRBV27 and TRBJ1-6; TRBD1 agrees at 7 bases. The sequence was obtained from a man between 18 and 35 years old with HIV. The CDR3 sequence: CASSPKTGNSPLHF. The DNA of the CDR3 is TGTGCCAGCAGTCCGAAGACAGGGAATTCACCCCTCCACTTT.